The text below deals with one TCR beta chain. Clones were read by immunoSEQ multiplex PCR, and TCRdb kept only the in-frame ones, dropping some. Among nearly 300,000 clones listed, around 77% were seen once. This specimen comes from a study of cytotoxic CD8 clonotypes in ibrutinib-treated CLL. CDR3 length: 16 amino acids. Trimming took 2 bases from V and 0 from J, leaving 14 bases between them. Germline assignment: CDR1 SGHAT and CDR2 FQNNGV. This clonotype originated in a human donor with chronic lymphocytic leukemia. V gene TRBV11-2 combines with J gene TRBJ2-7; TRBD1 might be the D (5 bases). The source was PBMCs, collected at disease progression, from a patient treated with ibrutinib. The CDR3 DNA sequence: TGTGCCAGCAGCTTAACAGGCCTAAAGGGCTCCTACGAGCAGTACTTC. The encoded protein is CASSLTGLKGSYEQYF.